This entry features one T cell receptor (beta chain) sequence. The antigen is unknown. The PCR made use of 60 Vbeta and 13 Jbeta primers. Assay: immunoSEQ multiplex PCR; the TCRdb copy retains only in-frame clones and omits some. The table has about 120,000 clones, over 60% seen once. This entry comes from a study of cytomegalovirus exposure and HLA in healthy donors. Study background: The study placed over 65% of its 350 to 450 genotyped donors in the Caucasian-associated ancestry cluster. Findings and limits, study-wide: High sensitivity and specificity were reportedly achieved when the classifier diagnosed cytomegalovirus status. Later analysis identified a missense DCLRE1C variant that was linked to TCR beta V- and J-gene trimming.

CDR1 and CDR2 from the germline V gene are SGHAT and FQNNGV. The CDR3 length is 14 residues. V lost 5 bases, J lost 5 bases, and 6 bases stayed unmatched. The chain couples TRBV11-2 to TRBJ2-3, with TRBD1 matching over 8 bases. Input material: PBMCs. This sequence was found in a woman aged 40 to 55 in good health and CMV-seronegative. This CDR3 reads CASSASTGGDTQYF. DNA for the CDR3: TGTGCCAGCAGCGCTTCTACAGGGGGAGATACGCAGTATTTT.